The 2 T cell receptor beta chains below come from one sample, sequenced in a study of blood T cells in healthy people across ages. A second PCR, run for about 6 to 11 cycles, used a sample-barcoded 5' primer plus a J-beta primer mix. TCRdb independently ran MiXCR on the 5' RACE reads; one entry per CDR3 protein. The profile shows roughly 2 million distinct CDR3 sequences, about 50% of them singletons. Sequences were obtained from blood. The receptors come from a woman between 40 and 55 years old in good health.

The sample holds a few counts of this clonotype. V usage is TRBV15 and J usage is TRBJ1-2; D is ambiguous. Germline assignment: CDR1 LNHNV and CDR2 YYDKDF (reference sequence). V dropped 1 base and J dropped 8 bases, with 17 bases sitting between them. The CDR3 loop spans 15 amino acids. In DNA form, the CDR3 reads TGTGCCACCAGCAGAGGGACGGGAGGGTATAAAGGCTACACCTTC. Amino acid sequence: CATSRGTGGYKGYTF.

This chain joins TRBV27 and TRBJ1-5, with D perhaps matching TRBD1 (5 bases). This CDR3 is 15 amino acids long. The ends were cut back, 6 bases at V and 1 base at J, with 13 bases in the middle. In germline, CDR1 is MNHEY, CDR2 SMNVEV (reference sequence). Here the CDR3 reads CASRTQGMSNQPQHF. The DNA of the CDR3 is TGTGCCAGCAGGACTCAGGGAATGAGCAATCAGCCCCAGCATTTT.